One sample yielded the 30 T cell receptor beta chains listed below, sequenced in a study of blood T cells in healthy people across ages. Using a J-beta primer mix together with a sample-barcoded 5' primer, a second PCR was run for 7 to 11 cycles. TCRdb called the 5' RACE reads again in MiXCR, with one record for every CDR3 protein. The data contain 1.5 million to 2 million distinct CDR3 sequences, around 48% of them seen just once; the ten biggest clones take up over 2%. Material: blood. The receptors were gathered from a woman between 40 and 50 years old in good health.

This sequence joins TRBV11-2 and TRBJ2-7; TRBD1 agrees at 7 bases. Germline lookup yields CDR1 SGHAT and CDR2 FQNNGV. The junction had 17 bases not matched to a gene; V was cut back by 5 bases and J by 1 base. The CDR3 is made up of 18 amino acids. This chain's CDR3 is CASSDLRTGASLSYEQYF. The CDR3 nucleotides are TGTGCCAGCAGCGACTTGCGTACAGGGGCCTCCCTATCCTACGAGCAGTACTTC.

This clonotype was detected only a few times. The rearrangement joins TRBV7-2 to TRBJ2-1; D perhaps matches TRBD2 (5 bases). Germline CDR1 reads SGHTA; CDR2 reads FQGNSA. The CDR3 has 17 amino acids. Trimming left V 1 base short and J 3 bases short, with 16 bases between. The CDR3 DNA sequence: TGTGCCAGCAGCTTAGGTTCGCGACTACCCGTCTACAATGAGCAGTTCTTC. Protein product: CASSLGSRLPVYNEQFF.

Note on this clonotype: The junction does not match germline at one end; this may be a read error. V and J are TRBV3-1 and TRBJ1-1, with TRBD1 identical over 7 bases. CDR1 and CDR2 from the germline V gene are LGHDT and YNNKEL (reference sequence). The CDR3 is made up of 15 amino acids. CDR3 sequence: CASSQAGTENTEAFF. The CDR3, as DNA: TGTGCCAGTAGCCAAGCCGGGACAGAGAACACTGAAGCTTTCTTT.

This rearrangement joins TRBV7-9 to TRBJ1-4; no firm D call. Per germline, CDR1 SEHNR and CDR2 FQNEAQ (reference sequence). The CDR3 has 15 residues. Trimming cost V 5 bases and J 5 bases, with 15 bases left between them. This chain's CDR3 is CASSLMERGNEKLFF. The CDR3 nucleotides read TGTGCCAGCAGCCTAATGGAGAGAGGAAATGAAAAACTGTTTTTT.

The V gene is TRBV20-1, the J gene TRBJ2-3; the match to TRBD2 covers 7 bases. The germline V gene has CDR1 DFQATT and CDR2 SNEGSKA (reference sequence). This CDR3 comprises 16 residues. Trimming took 2 bases from V and 1 from J; bases not matched to a gene: 9. The CDR3 loop is CSARPRSSGGTDTQYF. DNA for the CDR3: TGCAGTGCTAGACCCCGGAGCAGCGGGGGCACAGATACGCAGTATTTT.

This clonotype has a single count. V usage is TRBV7-2 and J usage is TRBJ1-2, with D possibly being TRBD1 (5 bases). Germline V CDR1 and CDR2: SGHTA, FQGNSA. The germline V and J ends were trimmed by 2 bases and 6 bases, with 28 bases remaining between them. This CDR3 has 19 residues. Written as DNA, the CDR3 is TGTGCCAGCAGCTTACAGTTGGTGGGCGGCAGGGAGGCACCAGATGGCTACACCTTC. It specifies CASSLQLVGGREAPDGYTF.

The chain employs TRBV10-3 and TRBJ1-6; D gene ambiguous. The germline V and J ends were trimmed by 4 bases and 4 bases, with 20 bases remaining between them. The length of the CDR3 is 18 residues. The germline V gene has CDR1 ENHRY and CDR2 SYGVKD. CDR3 region: CAISASRVSVEYNSPLHF. The CDR3 coding sequence is TGTGCCATCAGTGCTTCGCGTGTCAGTGTTGAATATAATTCACCCCTCCACTTT.

The chain joins TRBV9 to TRBJ2-4; a possible D gene is TRBD1 (6 bases). This CDR3 contains 14 residues. CDR1 is SGDLS, CDR2 YYNGEE, per germline. The V and J ends lost 6 bases and 8 bases respectively, with 18 bases between them. The DNA for the CDR3 is TGTGCCAGCACCTCAAGAGGGGGAGATGACATTCAGTACTTC. Translating gives CASTSRGGDDIQYF.

This clonotype was found a few times. V usage is TRBV12-3 or TRBV12-4 and J usage is TRBJ1-5, with D perhaps matching TRBD1 (5 bases). V was trimmed by 5 bases and J by 15 bases, leaving 20 bases between them. This CDR3 comprises 13 residues. The CDR3 nucleotides are TGTGCCAGCAGTCCGTATACAGGTGCCACTTTGCATTTT. Translating gives CASSPYTGATLHF.

CDR3 residues: CASSISRLAGIGDTQYF. In nucleotides, the CDR3 is TGTGCCAGCAGTATATCACGACTAGCGGGGATTGGAGATACGCAGTATTTT. The chain has TRBV6-2 or TRBV6-3 and TRBJ2-3, with 11 positions matching TRBD2. Unmatched junction bases numbered 12, after V lost 5 bases and J lost 5 bases. CDR3 length: 17 residues. Looked up from germline, CDR1 is MNHEY and CDR2 is SVGEGT.

There are a few counts of this clonotype. V gene TRBV12-3 or TRBV12-4 combines with J gene TRBJ2-5; weak D call: TRBD1 (6 bases). The DNA matches TRBJ2-7 better at its end, which makes the J call doubtful. This CDR3 is built from 12 residues. CDR3 in amino acids: CASRKGVYEQYF. CDR3 sequence (DNA): TGTGCCAGCAGAAAGGGGGTTTACGAGCAGTACTTC.

The sample holds one count of this clonotype. The chain employs TRBV10-2 and TRBJ2-7, with 10 bases lining up with TRBD1. The V segment lost 7 bases and the J segment 6 bases; nucleotides outside the gene matches: 12. This CDR3 spans 15 amino acids. Germline loops: CDR1 WSHSY, CDR2 SAAADI. The CDR3 loop is CASKRQGASLGEQYF. CDR3 bases: TGCGCCAGCAAGAGACAGGGGGCTAGCTTAGGCGAGCAGTACTTC.

The chain has TRBV5-6 and TRBJ2-6; D unresolved. Trimming cost V 1 base and J 0 bases, with 14 bases left between them. Germline assignment: CDR1 SGHDT and CDR2 YYEEEE. This CDR3 spans 18 amino acids. The CDR3 nucleotides read TGTGCCAGCAGCTTGTTTCAAACAGCACACTCTGGGGCCAACGTCCTGACTTTC. Its protein product is CASSLFQTAHSGANVLTF.

V usage is TRBV7-2 and J usage is TRBJ2-1, with a possible D match to TRBD1 (6 bases). The CDR3 is 15 amino acids. Per the germline V gene, CDR1 is SGHTA and CDR2 is FQGNSA. Trimming stripped 1 base from V and 7 bases from J, with 14 bases between. The CDR3: CASSLGRQAGNEQFF. CDR3 coding DNA: TGTGCCAGCAGCTTAGGAAGACAGGCGGGTAATGAGCAGTTCTTC.

The gene calls are TRBV3-1 and TRBJ1-6; D gene uncertain. CDR3 size: 16 residues. CDR1 is LGHDT and CDR2 is YNNKEL in the germline V gene (reference sequence). V lost 1 base, J lost 6 bases, and 13 bases lay in between. The CDR3 loop reads CASSQVYGSTNSPLHF. CDR3 nucleotide sequence: TGTGCCAGCAGCCAAGTGTATGGATCTACTAATTCACCCCTCCACTTT.

This clonotype appeared once. V gene TRBV3-1 combines with J gene TRBJ1-5, with D unclear. The CDR3 contains 15 residues. The germline V gene has CDR1 LGHDT and CDR2 YNNKEL (reference sequence). Trimming took off 1 base at V and 5 bases at J, with 12 bases between the two ends. CDR3 in amino acids: CASSQVPNADQPQHF. The CDR3 DNA is TGTGCCAGCAGCCAAGTACCCAATGCGGATCAGCCCCAGCATTTT.

The genes are TRBV4-2 and TRBJ2-1, with 7 bases lining up with TRBD2. CDR3 length equals 15 residues. From germline, CDR1 is LGHNA and CDR2 YNFKEQ. J lost 10 bases, V lost 0 bases, and 9 bases had no gene match. CDR3 sequence (DNA): TGTGCCAGCAGCCAAGATGGGAGGGGCCGGCGGGAGCAGTTCTTC. The encoded protein is CASSQDGRGRREQFF.

The chain uses TRBV6-2 or TRBV6-3 and TRBJ2-3; no firm D call. Trimming left V 6 bases short and J 5 bases short, with 12 bases between. The CDR3 is made up of 13 amino acids. The germline CDR1 and CDR2 sequences are MNHEY and SVGEGT. The CDR3 DNA reads TGTGCCAGCAGGGCCGGCGTCGAAGATACGCAGTATTTT. It is translated as CASRAGVEDTQYF.

The gene calls are TRBV7-8 and TRBJ2-1, with 10 bases lining up with TRBD2. After removal of 5 bases from V and 7 bases from J, the junction contained 8 bases not matched to a gene. This CDR3 comprises 15 residues. Germline assignment: CDR1 SGHVS and CDR2 FQNEAQ. The CDR3 sequence: CASSKGGAGGNEQFF. The CDR3, as DNA: TGTGCCAGCAGCAAAGGGGGAGCGGGGGGGAATGAGCAGTTCTTC.

This clonotype turned up a few times. The chain is built from TRBV29-1 and TRBJ2-3; 8 bases line up with TRBD1. The junction had 10 bases not matched to a gene; V was cut back by 5 bases and J by 6 bases. CDR3 length equals 14 residues. Germline CDR1 reads SQVTM; CDR2 reads ANQGSEA. The CDR3 DNA follows: TGCAGCGTTACGAGACAGGGGTTCGTCGATACGCAGTATTTT. Translated, it gives CSVTRQGFVDTQYF.

The DNA for the CDR3 is TGTGCCAGCAGCATCGGACTAGCGGGGGGGCGGGAGACCCAGTACTTC. This translates into CASSIGLAGGRETQYF. The chain has TRBV7-2 and TRBJ2-5, with 15 bases fitting TRBD2. Trimming removed 5 bases from V and 5 bases from J; junction bases left unmatched: 6. The CDR3 length is 16 residues. Germline CDR1 SGHTA, CDR2 FQGNSA.

In this sample, this clonotype turned up a few times. The chain recombines TRBV6-6 with TRBJ2-5, with 12 bases aligning to TRBD2. The V segment lost 0 bases and the J segment 5 bases; nucleotides outside the gene matches: 4. The CDR3 runs to 16 residues. The germline V gene has CDR1 MNHNY and CDR2 SVGAGI (reference sequence). In nucleotides, the CDR3 is TGTGCCAGCAGTTACTCCCTAGCGGGGGGGGATGAGACCCAGTACTTC. It specifies CASSYSLAGGDETQYF.

The chain combines TRBV20-1 with TRBJ2-3; the D gene is possibly TRBD1 (6 bases). Germline loops: CDR1 DFQATT, CDR2 SNEGSKA (reference sequence). V was trimmed by 2 bases and J by 0 bases, leaving 12 bases between them. The CDR3 has 15 residues. Here the CDR3 DNA reads TGCAGTGCTAGAAGGACAGCTTCTAGCACAGATACGCAGTATTTT. It yields the protein CSARRTASSTDTQYF.

V is TRBV20-1 and J is TRBJ2-5; TRBD1 is a possible D gene (6 bases). This CDR3 contains 16 residues. CDR1 DFQATT and CDR2 SNEGSKA come from the germline V gene (reference sequence). Trimming removed 2 bases at V and 3 bases at J, with 19 bases between. This chain's CDR3 is CSARRGSLEIKETQYF. The CDR3 coding sequence is TGCAGTGCTAGAAGGGGGAGCCTAGAAATCAAAGAGACCCAGTACTTC.

The chain joins TRBV7-9 to TRBJ1-3; no definite D call. The CDR3 is 16 residues long. CDR1 is SEHNR and CDR2 is FQNEAQ in the germline V gene (reference sequence). V was clipped by 4 bases and J by 0 bases, with 13 bases between them. The CDR3 nucleotides are TGTGCCAGCAGCTCCCCTGGACTGAACTCTGGAAACACCATATATTTT. Amino acids: CASSSPGLNSGNTIYF. The full variable domain, in which reference TRBV7-9 and TRBJ1-3 provide the parts outside the CDR3, is DTGVSQNPRHKITKRGQNVTFRCDPISEHNRLYWYRQTLGQGPEFLTYFQNEAQLEKSRLLSDRFSAERPKGSFSTLEIQRTEQGDSAMYLCASSSPGLNSGNTIYFGEGSWLTVV.

The chain links TRBV9 to TRBJ2-1; tentative D call: TRBD2 (7 bases). In germline, CDR1 is SGDLS, CDR2 YYNGEE. V shed 3 bases and J shed 8 bases, with 15 bases lying between them. The CDR3 is 14 residues long. The CDR3 region has the DNA TGTGCCAGCAGCGCGGGGAGGGGGTGGGATGAGCAGTTCTTC. Its protein is CASSAGRGWDEQFF.

The chain carries TRBV5-1 and TRBJ2-3; 10 positions agree with TRBD2. The CDR3 totals 17 residues. In germline, CDR1 is SGHRS, CDR2 YFSETQ. The V gene end was trimmed by 0 bases and the J gene end by 1 base; junction bases not matched to a gene: 5. Here the CDR3 reads CASSLAPTSGGTDTQYF. The DNA for the CDR3 is TGCGCCAGCAGCTTGGCCCCAACTAGCGGGGGCACAGATACGCAGTATTTT.

This clonotype has just a few counts. The chain uses TRBV29-1 and TRBJ2-7; 7 bases match TRBD1. Germline V gene lookup returns CDR1 SQVTM and CDR2 ANQGSEA. The ends lost 4 bases at V and 3 bases at J; junction bases unmatched: 6. The CDR3 has 13 residues. The CDR3: CSVGVGGYYEQYF. The CDR3 nucleotides are TGCAGCGTTGGGGTAGGGGGCTACTACGAGCAGTACTTC.

Points on this clonotype: The junction shows a germline mismatch at one end, possibly a read error. V and J are TRBV7-2 and TRBJ2-7, with 7 bases lining up with TRBD2. In germline, CDR1 is SGHTA, CDR2 FQGNSA. The CDR3 loop spans 15 amino acids. The CDR3 coding sequence is TGTGCCTGCAGCCAGTCCGAGCGGGGCTCCTACGAGCAGTACTTC. Protein: CACSQSERGSYEQYF.

V and J are TRBV24-1 and TRBJ2-7, with a weak D call TRBD1 (6 bases). Trimming took 5 bases from V and 4 from J, leaving 14 bases between them. The CDR3 loop spans 14 amino acids. Germline V gene sequence: CDR1 KGHDR, CDR2 SFDVKD. In DNA form, the CDR3 reads TGTGCCACCAGTGCGTGGACAGAACCTTACGAGCAGTACTTC. Protein product: CATSAWTEPYEQYF.